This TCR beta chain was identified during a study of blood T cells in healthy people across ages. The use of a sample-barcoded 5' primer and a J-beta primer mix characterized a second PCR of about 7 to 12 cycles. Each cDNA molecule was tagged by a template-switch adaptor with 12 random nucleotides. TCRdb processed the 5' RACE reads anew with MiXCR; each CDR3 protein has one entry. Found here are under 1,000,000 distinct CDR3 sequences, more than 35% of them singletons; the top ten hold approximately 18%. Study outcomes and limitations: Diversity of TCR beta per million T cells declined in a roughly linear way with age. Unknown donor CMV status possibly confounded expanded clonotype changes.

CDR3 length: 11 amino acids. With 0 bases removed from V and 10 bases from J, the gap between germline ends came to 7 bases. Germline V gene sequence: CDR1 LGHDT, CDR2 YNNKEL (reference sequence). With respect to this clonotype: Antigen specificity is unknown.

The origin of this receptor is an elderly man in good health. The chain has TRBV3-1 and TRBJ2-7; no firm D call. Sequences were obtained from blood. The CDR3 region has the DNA TGTGCCAGCAGCCAAGAGGACCCCCAGTACTTC. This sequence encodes CASSQEDPQYF.